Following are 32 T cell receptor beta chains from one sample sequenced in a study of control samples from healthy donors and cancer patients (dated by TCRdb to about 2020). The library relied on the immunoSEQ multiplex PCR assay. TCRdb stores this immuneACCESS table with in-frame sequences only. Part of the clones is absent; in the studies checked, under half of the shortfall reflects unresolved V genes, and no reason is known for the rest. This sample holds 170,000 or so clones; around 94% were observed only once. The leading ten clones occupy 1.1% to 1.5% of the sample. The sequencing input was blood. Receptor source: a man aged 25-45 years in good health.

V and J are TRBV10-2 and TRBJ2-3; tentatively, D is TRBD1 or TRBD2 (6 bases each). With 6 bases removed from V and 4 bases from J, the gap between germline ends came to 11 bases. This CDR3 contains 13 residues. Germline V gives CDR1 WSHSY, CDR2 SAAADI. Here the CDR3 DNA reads TGCGCCAGCAGACCCGGGGGCGCAGATACGCAGTATTTT. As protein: CASRPGGADTQYF.

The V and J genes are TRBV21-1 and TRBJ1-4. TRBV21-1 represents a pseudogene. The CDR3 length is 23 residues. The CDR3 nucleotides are TGTGCCAGCAGCAAAAGATACCGTCTTTGGGGTTTATTGGGGAGGGCCAGACCTGAAAAACTGTTTTTT. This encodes CASSKRYRLWGLLGRARPEKLFF.

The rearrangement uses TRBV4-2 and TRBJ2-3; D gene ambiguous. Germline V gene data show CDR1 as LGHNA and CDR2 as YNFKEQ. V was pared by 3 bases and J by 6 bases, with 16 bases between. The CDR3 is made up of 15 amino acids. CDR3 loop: CASSQRTLAMDTQYF. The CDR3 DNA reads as TGTGCCAGCAGCCAGAGGACCCTGGCGATGGATACGCAGTATTTT.

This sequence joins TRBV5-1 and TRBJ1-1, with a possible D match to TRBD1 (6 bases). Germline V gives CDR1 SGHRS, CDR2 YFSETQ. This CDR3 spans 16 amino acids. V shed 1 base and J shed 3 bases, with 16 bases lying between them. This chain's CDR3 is CASSLQGQGRDTEAFF. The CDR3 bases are TGCGCCAGCAGCTTGCAGGGCCAGGGGAGGGACACTGAAGCTTTCTTT.

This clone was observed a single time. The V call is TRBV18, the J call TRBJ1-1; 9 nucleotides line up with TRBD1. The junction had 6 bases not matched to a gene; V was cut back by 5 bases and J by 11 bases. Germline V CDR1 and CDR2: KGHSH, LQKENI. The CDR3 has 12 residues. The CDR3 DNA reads TGTGCCAGCTCAACAACAGGGGGCGACGCTTTCTTT. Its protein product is CASSTTGGDAFF.

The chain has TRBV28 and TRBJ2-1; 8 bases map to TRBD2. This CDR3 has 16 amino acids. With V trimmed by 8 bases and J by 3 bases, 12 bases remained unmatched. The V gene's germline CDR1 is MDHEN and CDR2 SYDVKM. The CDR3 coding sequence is TGTGCCAGCGCCACGGGAGGGGCTAGCGGCTACAATGAGCAGTTCTTC. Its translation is CASATGGASGYNEQFF.

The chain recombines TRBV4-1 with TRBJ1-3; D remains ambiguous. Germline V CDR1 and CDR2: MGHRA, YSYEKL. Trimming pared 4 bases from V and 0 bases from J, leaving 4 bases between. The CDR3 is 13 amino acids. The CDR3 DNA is TGCGCCAGCAGCCCCCTCTCTGGAAACACCATATATTTT. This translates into CASSPLSGNTIYF.

CDR3 sequence reads: CASSGPGQSTDTQYF. The CDR3 DNA sequence: TGTGCCAGCAGCGGGCCGGGACAAAGCACAGATACGCAGTATTTT. This chain joins TRBV7-8 and TRBJ2-3; TRBD1 might be the D (6 bases). Deletions cut 5 bases from V and 0 bases from J, with 12 bases between. The CDR3 loop spans 15 amino acids. CDR1 and CDR2 (germline): SGHVS, FQNEAQ.

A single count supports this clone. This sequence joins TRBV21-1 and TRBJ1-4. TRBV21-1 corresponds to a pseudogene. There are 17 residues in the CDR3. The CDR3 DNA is TGTGCCAGCAGCCCGCGACAGGGCGGGAGGACTAATGAAAAACTGTTTTTT. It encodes CASSPRQGGRTNEKLFF.

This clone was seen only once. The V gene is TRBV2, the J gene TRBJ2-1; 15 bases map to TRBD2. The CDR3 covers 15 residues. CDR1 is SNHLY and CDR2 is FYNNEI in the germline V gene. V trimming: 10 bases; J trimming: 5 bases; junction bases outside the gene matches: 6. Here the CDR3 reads CAISRTSGRDNEQFF. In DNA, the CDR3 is TGTGCCATCAGCCGGACTAGCGGGAGGGACAATGAGCAGTTCTTC.

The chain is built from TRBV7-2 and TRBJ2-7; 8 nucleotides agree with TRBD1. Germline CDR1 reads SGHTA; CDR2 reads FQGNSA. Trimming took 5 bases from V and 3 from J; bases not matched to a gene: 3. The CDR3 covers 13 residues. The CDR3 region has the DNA TGTGCCAGCAGCCGGACAGGGATCTACGAGCAGTACTTC. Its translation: CASSRTGIYEQYF. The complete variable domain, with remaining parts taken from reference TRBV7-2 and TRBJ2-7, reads GAGVSQSPSNKVTEKGKDVELRCDPISGHTALYWYRQSLGQGLEFLIYFQGNSAPDKSGLPSDRFSAERTGGSVSTLTIQRTQQEDSAVYLCASSRTGIYEQYFGPGTRLTVT.

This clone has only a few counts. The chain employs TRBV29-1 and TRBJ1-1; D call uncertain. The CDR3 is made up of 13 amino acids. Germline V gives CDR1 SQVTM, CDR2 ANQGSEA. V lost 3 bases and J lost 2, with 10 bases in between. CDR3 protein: CSVDFGDNTEAFF. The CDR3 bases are TGCAGCGTTGACTTTGGAGATAACACTGAAGCTTTCTTT.

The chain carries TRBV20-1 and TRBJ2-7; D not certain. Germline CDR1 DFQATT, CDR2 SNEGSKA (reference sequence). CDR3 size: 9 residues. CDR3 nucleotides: TGCTGGCCCTCCTACGAGCAGTACTTC. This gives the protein CWPSYEQYF.

In DNA form, the CDR3 reads TGTGCCAGCAGCTTGGACAGGCGGGAGACCCAGTACTTC. Translation gives CASSLDRRETQYF. The V and J genes are TRBV5-4 and TRBJ2-5; D may be TRBD1 (5 bases). The germline CDR1 and CDR2 sequences are SGHNT and YYREEE (reference sequence). The CDR3 extends over 13 amino acids. The V end was cut by 0 bases, the J end by 5 bases, with 8 bases between. The complete variable domain, with remaining parts taken from reference TRBV5-4 and TRBJ2-5, reads ETGVTQSPTHLIKTRGQQVTLRCSSQSGHNTVSWYQQALGQGPQFIFQYYREEENGRGNFPPRFSGLQFPNYSSELNVNALELDDSALYLCASSLDRRETQYFGPGTRLLVL.

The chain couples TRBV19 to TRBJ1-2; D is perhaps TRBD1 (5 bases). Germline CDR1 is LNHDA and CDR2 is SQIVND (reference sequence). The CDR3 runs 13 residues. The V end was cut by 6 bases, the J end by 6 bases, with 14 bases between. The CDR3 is CASRKQAPHGYTF. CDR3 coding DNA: TGTGCCAGTAGGAAACAGGCTCCCCATGGCTACACCTTC. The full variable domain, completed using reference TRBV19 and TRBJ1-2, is DGGITQSPKYLFRKEGQNVTLSCEQNLNHDAMYWYRQDPGQGLRLIYYSQIVNDFQKGDIAEGYSVSREKKESFPLTVTSAQKNPTAFYLCASRKQAPHGYTFGSGTRLTVV.

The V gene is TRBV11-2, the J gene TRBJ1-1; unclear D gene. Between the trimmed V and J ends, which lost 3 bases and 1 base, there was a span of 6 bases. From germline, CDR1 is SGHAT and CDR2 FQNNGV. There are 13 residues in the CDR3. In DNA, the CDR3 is TGTGCCAGCAGCTTGGCCGGGAACACTGAAGCTTTCTTT. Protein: CASSLAGNTEAFF.

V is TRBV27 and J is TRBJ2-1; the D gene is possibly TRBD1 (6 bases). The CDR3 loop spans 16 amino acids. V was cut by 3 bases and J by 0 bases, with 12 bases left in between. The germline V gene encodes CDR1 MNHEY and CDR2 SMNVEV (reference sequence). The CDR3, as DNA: TGTGCCAGCAGTTTCAGGGGAGCCCTCTCCTACAATGAGCAGTTCTTC. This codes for CASSFRGALSYNEQFF.

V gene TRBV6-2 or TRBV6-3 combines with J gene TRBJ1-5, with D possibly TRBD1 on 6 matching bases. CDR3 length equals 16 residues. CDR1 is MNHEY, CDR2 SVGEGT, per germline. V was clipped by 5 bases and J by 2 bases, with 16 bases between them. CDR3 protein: CASSQKGGIGNQPQHF. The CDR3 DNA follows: TGTGCCAGCAGTCAAAAAGGGGGGATCGGCAATCAGCCCCAGCATTTT.

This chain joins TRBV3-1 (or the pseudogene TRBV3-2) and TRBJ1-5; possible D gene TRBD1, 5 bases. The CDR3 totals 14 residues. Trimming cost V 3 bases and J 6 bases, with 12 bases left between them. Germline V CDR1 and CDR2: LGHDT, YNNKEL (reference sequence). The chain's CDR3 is CASSQRRVGQPQHF. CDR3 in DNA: TGTGCCAGCAGCCAGCGCAGGGTTGGTCAGCCCCAGCATTTT.

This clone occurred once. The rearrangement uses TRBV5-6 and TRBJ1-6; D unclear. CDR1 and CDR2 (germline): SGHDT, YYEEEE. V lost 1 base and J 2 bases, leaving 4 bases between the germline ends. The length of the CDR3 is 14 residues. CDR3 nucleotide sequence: TGTGCCAGCAGCTTGCAGGCCTATAATTCACCCCTCCACTTT. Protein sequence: CASSLQAYNSPLHF.

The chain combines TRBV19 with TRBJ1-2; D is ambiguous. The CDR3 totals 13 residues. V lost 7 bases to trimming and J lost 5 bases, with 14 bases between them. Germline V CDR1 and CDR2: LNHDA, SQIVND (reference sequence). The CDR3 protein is CASTESPFYGYTF. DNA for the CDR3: TGTGCCAGTACCGAATCCCCGTTTTATGGCTACACCTTC.

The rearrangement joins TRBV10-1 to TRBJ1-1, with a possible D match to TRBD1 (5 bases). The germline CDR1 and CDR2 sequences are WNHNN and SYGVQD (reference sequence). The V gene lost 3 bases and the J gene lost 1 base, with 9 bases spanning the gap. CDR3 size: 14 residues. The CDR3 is CASSDPGTNTEAFF. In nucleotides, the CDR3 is TGCGCCAGCAGTGATCCGGGGACGAACACTGAAGCTTTCTTT.

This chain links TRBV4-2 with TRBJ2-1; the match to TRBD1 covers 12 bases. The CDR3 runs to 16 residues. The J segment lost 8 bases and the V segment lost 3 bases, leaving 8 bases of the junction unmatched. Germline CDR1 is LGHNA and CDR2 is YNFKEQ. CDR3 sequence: CASSQVGTGGYDEQFF. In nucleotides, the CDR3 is TGTGCCAGCAGCCAGGTTGGGACAGGGGGCTATGATGAGCAGTTCTTC.

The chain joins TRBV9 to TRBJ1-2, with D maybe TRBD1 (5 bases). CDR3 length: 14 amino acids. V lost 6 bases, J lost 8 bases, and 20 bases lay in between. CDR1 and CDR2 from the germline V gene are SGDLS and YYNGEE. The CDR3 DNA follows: TGTGCCAGCAACCGGGGCAGGGAAGGTTGGGGCTACACCTTC. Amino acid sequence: CASNRGREGWGYTF.

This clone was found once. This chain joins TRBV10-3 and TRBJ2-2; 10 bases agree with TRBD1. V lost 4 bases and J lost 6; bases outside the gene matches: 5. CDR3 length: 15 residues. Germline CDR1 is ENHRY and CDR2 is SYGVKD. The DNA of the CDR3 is TGTGCCATCAGTGGTGCCGGACAGGGGGCCGGGGAGCTGTTTTTT. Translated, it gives CAISGAGQGAGELFF.

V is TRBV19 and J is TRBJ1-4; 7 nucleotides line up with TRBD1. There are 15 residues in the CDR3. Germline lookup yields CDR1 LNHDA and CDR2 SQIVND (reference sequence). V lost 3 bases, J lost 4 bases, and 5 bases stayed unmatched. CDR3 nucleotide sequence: TGTGCCAGTAGTATGAACAGGGGACTTAATGAAAAACTGTTTTTT. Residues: CASSMNRGLNEKLFF.

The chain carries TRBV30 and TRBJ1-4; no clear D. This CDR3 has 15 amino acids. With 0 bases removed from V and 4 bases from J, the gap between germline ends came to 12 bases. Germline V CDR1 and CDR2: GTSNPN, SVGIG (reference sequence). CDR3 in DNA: TGTGCCTGGAGTGTATCGGCAGGAGGTAATGAAAAACTGTTTTTT. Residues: CAWSVSAGGNEKLFF.

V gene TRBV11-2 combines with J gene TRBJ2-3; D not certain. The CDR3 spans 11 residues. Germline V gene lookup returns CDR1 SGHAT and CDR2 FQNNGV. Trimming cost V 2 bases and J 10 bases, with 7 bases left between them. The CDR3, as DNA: TGTGCCAGCAGCTTAACAGTTGCGCAGTATTTT. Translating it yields CASSLTVAQYF.

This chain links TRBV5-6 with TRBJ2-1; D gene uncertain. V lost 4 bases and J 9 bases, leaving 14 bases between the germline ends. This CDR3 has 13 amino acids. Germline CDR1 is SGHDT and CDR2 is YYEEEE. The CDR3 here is CASSEVGLSEQFF. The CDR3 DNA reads TGTGCCAGCAGCGAGGTAGGGTTGAGTGAGCAGTTCTTC.

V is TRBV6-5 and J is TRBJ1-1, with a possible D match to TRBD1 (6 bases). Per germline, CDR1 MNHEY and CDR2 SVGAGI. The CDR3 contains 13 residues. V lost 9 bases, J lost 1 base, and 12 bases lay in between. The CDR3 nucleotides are TGTGCCAGAGAAAGGGGGAGGAACACTGAAGCTTTCTTT. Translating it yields CARERGRNTEAFF.

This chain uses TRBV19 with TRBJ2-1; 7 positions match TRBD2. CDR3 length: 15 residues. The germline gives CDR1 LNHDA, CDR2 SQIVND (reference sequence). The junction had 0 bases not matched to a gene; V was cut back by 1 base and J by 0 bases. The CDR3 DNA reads TGTGCCAGTAGTATAGGGGGGGGCTCCTACAATGAGCAGTTCTTC. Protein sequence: CASSIGGGSYNEQFF.

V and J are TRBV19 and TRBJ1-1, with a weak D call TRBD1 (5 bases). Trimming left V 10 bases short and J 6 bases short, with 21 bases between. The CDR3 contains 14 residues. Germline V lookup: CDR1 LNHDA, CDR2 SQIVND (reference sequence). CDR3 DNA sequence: TGTGCCACCACGGGACGGTTCTTGGGAGCTGAAGCTTTCTTT. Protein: CATTGRFLGAEAFF. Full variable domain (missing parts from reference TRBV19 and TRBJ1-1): DGGITQSPKYLFRKEGQNVTLSCEQNLNHDAMYWYRQDPGQGLRLIYYSQIVNDFQKGDIAEGYSVSREKKESFPLTVTSAQKNPTAFYLCATTGRFLGAEAFFGQGTRLTVV.